The 14 T cell receptor beta chains presented below share a single source sample, sequenced in a study of PD-1 blockade in mismatch repair-deficient tumors. Libraries were prepared by immunoSEQ multiplex PCR; TCRdb keeps only in-frame clonotypes and omits some of them. This sample has 130,000 or so clones, with roughly 86% found just once. The sample was peripheral blood, taken 44 weeks after starting pembrolizumab. The receptor set was obtained from an adult with mismatch repair-deficient cancer.

The rearrangement links TRBV27 to TRBJ2-7; TRBD2 agrees at 9 bases. This CDR3 spans 15 amino acids. CDR1 and CDR2 from the germline V gene are MNHEY and SMNVEV (reference sequence). With V trimmed by 5 bases and J by 3 bases, 8 bases remained unmatched. The CDR3 spells CASSPTSGRIYEQYF. The CDR3 DNA reads TGTGCCAGCAGTCCGACCAGCGGGAGGATCTACGAGCAGTACTTC.

The rearrangement uses TRBV10-2 and TRBJ1-2, with a weak D call TRBD1 (6 bases). The CDR3 contains 16 residues. V was clipped by 2 bases and J by 4 bases, with 17 bases between them. The germline V gene has CDR1 WSHSY and CDR2 SAAADI. Here the CDR3 reads CASSERGAILTYGYTF. CDR3 coding DNA: TGCGCCAGCAGTGAGAGGGGGGCGATTCTCACCTATGGCTACACCTTC.

This clone occurred once. The rearrangement uses TRBV11-3 and TRBJ2-7, with unresolved D. The V gene's germline CDR1 is SGHNT and CDR2 YENEEA. V lost 1 base, J lost 4 bases, and 8 bases lay in between. The CDR3 length is 13 residues. Here the CDR3 reads CASSLGDQYEQYF. Written as DNA, the CDR3 is TGTGCCAGCAGCTTAGGGGATCAGTACGAGCAGTACTTC.

The J gene is TRBJ1-5, the V gene TRBV27; 7 bases align to TRBD1. The CDR3 has 17 residues. In germline, CDR1 is MNHEY, CDR2 SMNVEV (reference sequence). The trim removed 4 bases at V and 5 bases at J, leaving 14 bases unmatched. The CDR3 protein is CASSSLQRGGLHQPQHF. Written as DNA, the CDR3 is TGTGCCAGCAGTTCCCTCCAACGAGGGGGCTTACATCAGCCCCAGCATTTT.

In nucleotides, the CDR3 is TGCGCCAGCAGCAAAGGACTAGCGGGAGTGATAGATACGCAGTATTTT. Its protein product is CASSKGLAGVIDTQYF. V is TRBV5-1 and J is TRBJ2-3, with 13 bases identical to TRBD2. V shed 4 bases, J shed 5 bases, and the junction held 7 bases outside the gene matches. The CDR3 has 16 amino acids. Germline CDR1 is SGHRS and CDR2 is YFSETQ.

The chain has TRBV7-9 and TRBJ1-1; TRBD1 aligns across 7 bases. Germline V lookup: CDR1 SEHNR, CDR2 FQNEAQ (reference sequence). The CDR3 has 15 residues. J lost 1 base, V lost 0 bases, and 2 bases had no gene match. The CDR3 loop is CASSLARTGNTEAFF. The CDR3 DNA follows: TGTGCCAGCAGCTTAGCGAGGACAGGGAACACTGAAGCTTTCTTT.

The V and J genes are TRBV27 and TRBJ2-3; D ambiguous. This CDR3 has 15 residues. Per the germline V gene, CDR1 is MNHEY and CDR2 is SMNVEV (reference sequence). V was shortened by 3 bases and J by 1 base, with 11 bases between the two germline ends. The CDR3 protein is CASSFESQGTDTQYF. For the CDR3, the DNA is TGTGCCAGCAGTTTCGAATCGCAGGGCACAGATACGCAGTATTTT.

The J gene is TRBJ2-3, the V gene TRBV7-9, with 13 positions matching TRBD2. This CDR3 is built from 16 residues. Looked up from germline, CDR1 is SEHNR and CDR2 is FQNEAQ (reference sequence). The J segment lost 4 bases and the V segment lost 4 bases, leaving 5 bases of the junction unmatched. CDR3 sequence (DNA): TGTGCCAGCAGCTCCCGGACTAGCGGGAGCGCAGATACGCAGTATTTT. Protein: CASSSRTSGSADTQYF.

Comments on this clone: Other DNA sequences from this sample encode an identical CDR3 as well. The rearrangement uses TRBV4-1 and TRBJ2-7; 8 bases line up with TRBD1. This CDR3 contains 15 residues. V shed 3 bases and J 9 bases; nucleotides not matched to a gene: 13. Germline CDR1 reads MGHRA; CDR2 reads YSYEKL. Written as DNA, the CDR3 is TGCGCCAGCAGCCAGGCGAGGACAGGGTCCCCCGGGCAGTACTTC. It encodes CASSQARTGSPGQYF.

This clone occurred once. V usage is TRBV30 and J usage is TRBJ2-7, with 9 nucleotides matching TRBD1. The germline V gene has CDR1 GTSNPN and CDR2 SVGIG (reference sequence). This CDR3 is 14 amino acids long. Unmatched junction bases numbered 6, after V lost 2 bases and J lost 4 bases. For the CDR3, the DNA is TGTGCCTGGAGTATCGGGACAGGGTCTTACGAGCAGTACTTC. This translates into CAWSIGTGSYEQYF. Full variable domain (missing parts from reference TRBV30 and TRBJ2-7): SQTIHQWPATLVQPVGSPLSLECTVEGTSNPNLYWYRQAAGRGLQLLFYSVGIGQISSEVPQNLSASRPQDRQFILSSKKLLLSDSGFYLCAWSIGTGSYEQYFGPGTRLTVT.

The rearrangement links TRBV28 to TRBJ2-7; 8 bases are a match to TRBD1. Trimming cost V 7 bases and J 4 bases; bases outside gene matches: 3. The V gene's germline CDR1 is MDHEN and CDR2 SYDVKM. This CDR3 is 12 amino acids long. The CDR3: CASNRGFYEQYF. The CDR3 DNA sequence: TGTGCCAGCAACAGGGGGTTTTACGAGCAGTACTTC.

V gene TRBV19 combines with J gene TRBJ2-7; 10 bases map to TRBD2. The germline gives CDR1 LNHDA, CDR2 SQIVND (reference sequence). The CDR3 consists of 16 residues. Unmatched junction bases numbered 15, after V lost 6 bases and J lost 7 bases. The CDR3 here is CASSRGSSGRTLEQYF. CDR3 nucleotides: TGTGCCAGTAGCCGTGGGAGTAGCGGGAGGACCTTGGAGCAGTACTTC.

The chain links TRBV5-1 to TRBJ2-7, with D perhaps matching TRBD1 (6 bases). There are 14 residues in the CDR3. Germline V lookup: CDR1 SGHRS, CDR2 YFSETQ. V was shortened by 4 bases and J by 4 bases, with 15 bases between the two germline ends. The CDR3 nucleotides are TGCGCCAGCAGCATTTGGGACATGGGATACGAGCAGTACTTC. It encodes CASSIWDMGYEQYF.

J is TRBJ1-4 and V is TRBV7-6; 9 bases fit TRBD1. The CDR3 has 17 residues. Germline CDR1 reads SGHVS; CDR2 reads FNYEAQ. Losses at the gene ends were 5 bases for V and 4 bases for J; bases not matched to a gene: 11. The CDR3 DNA reads as TGTGCCAGCAGCCGTAACGTCTGGGACAGGGATAATGAAAAACTGTTTTTT. This codes for CASSRNVWDRDNEKLFF.